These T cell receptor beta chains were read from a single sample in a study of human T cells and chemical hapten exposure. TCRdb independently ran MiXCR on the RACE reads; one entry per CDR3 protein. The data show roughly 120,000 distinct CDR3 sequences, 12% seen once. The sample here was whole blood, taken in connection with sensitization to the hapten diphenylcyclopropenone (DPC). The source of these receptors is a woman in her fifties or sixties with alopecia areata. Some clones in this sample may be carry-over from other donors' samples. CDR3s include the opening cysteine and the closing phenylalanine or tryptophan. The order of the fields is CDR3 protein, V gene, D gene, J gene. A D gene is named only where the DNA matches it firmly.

CDR3: CASSLAIMGSYEQYF
V: TRBV11-1
D: NA
J: TRBJ2-7

CDR3: CSVEDGLQETQYF
V: TRBV29-1
D: NA
J: TRBJ2-5

CDR3: CASSLAQGTTEAFF
V: TRBV7-2
D: NA
J: TRBJ1-1

CDR3: CSAIPSWTETEAFF
V: TRBV20-1
D: NA
J: TRBJ1-1

CDR3: CASSSGRGVSGYTF
V: TRBV7-2
D: NA
J: TRBJ1-2

CDR3: CASSIASTTGELFF
V: TRBV7-6
D: NA
J: TRBJ2-2

CDR3: CSASTVNSPYEQYF
V: TRBV20-1
D: NA
J: TRBJ2-7

CDR3: CASSATGQADTQYF
V: TRBV9
D: NA
J: TRBJ2-3

CDR3: CASSQGTGNQPQHF
V: TRBV4-3
D: NA
J: TRBJ1-5

CDR3: CSVRGNSYEQYF
V: TRBV20-1
D: NA
J: TRBJ2-7

CDR3: CSARSLTQGAVYGYTF
V: TRBV20-1
D: TRBD1
J: TRBJ1-2

CDR3: CASRPAGANVLTF
V: TRBV14
D: NA
J: TRBJ2-6

CDR3: CSARLGTGTLETQYF
V: TRBV20-1
D: TRBD1
J: TRBJ2-5

CDR3: CSVDAGTSGGYEQYF
V: TRBV29-1
D: TRBD2
J: TRBJ2-7

CDR3: CASRGTGTSYEQYF
V: TRBV6-2/TRBV6-3
D: TRBD1
J: TRBJ2-7

CDR3: CASRGQGTGELFF
V: TRBV6-2/TRBV6-3
D: TRBD1
J: TRBJ2-2

CDR3: CASNPPTNIQYF
V: TRBV6-1
D: NA
J: TRBJ2-4

CDR3: CASSSTPGSYNEQFF
V: TRBV28
D: NA
J: TRBJ2-1

CDR3: CASSYPPRQGRRNTEAFF
V: TRBV6-6
D: NA
J: TRBJ1-1

CDR3: CSARGDPNSEAFF
V: TRBV20-1
D: NA
J: TRBJ1-1

CDR3: CASSDDNQPQHF
V: TRBV28
D: NA
J: TRBJ1-5

CDR3: CASSLAHVGGPSTDTQYF
V: TRBV5-1
D: NA
J: TRBJ2-3

CDR3: CASHRQKNTEAFF
V: TRBV12-3/TRBV12-4
D: NA
J: TRBJ1-1

CDR3: CSVVEVNTEAFF
V: TRBV29-1
D: NA
J: TRBJ1-1

CDR3: CASTPGAGELLRGELFF
V: TRBV18
D: NA
J: TRBJ2-2

CDR3: CATSDPGTGKNQPQHF
V: TRBV24-1
D: TRBD1
J: TRBJ1-5

CDR3: CASSATGSSTEAFF
V: TRBV28
D: NA
J: TRBJ1-1

CDR3: CASSPRPTEREQYF
V: TRBV4-1
D: NA
J: TRBJ2-7

CDR3: CASQRVGANTEAFF
V: TRBV18
D: NA
J: TRBJ1-1

CDR3: CASSPRQGNTDTQYF
V: TRBV7-2
D: TRBD1
J: TRBJ2-3

CDR3: CAISESQGVADTQYF
V: TRBV10-3
D: TRBD1
J: TRBJ2-3

CDR3: CASSLPGQSYGYTF
V: TRBV28
D: TRBD1
J: TRBJ1-2

CDR3: CASSFLVGQGTEAFF
V: TRBV28
D: TRBD1
J: TRBJ1-1

CDR3: CASSPSPNGGETQYF
V: TRBV14
D: NA
J: TRBJ2-5

CDR3: CASSPYYEQYF
V: TRBV28
D: NA
J: TRBJ2-7

CDR3: CSAPDRDHEAFF
V: TRBV20-1
D: TRBD1
J: TRBJ1-1

CDR3: CASSLVVFEQYF
V: TRBV11-2
D: NA
J: TRBJ2-7

CDR3: CASSQGSGHLYEQYF
V: TRBV4-1
D: NA
J: TRBJ2-7

CDR3: CASSSSSGSSYNEQFF
V: TRBV28
D: TRBD2
J: TRBJ2-1

CDR3: CASSQYRGTEAFF
V: TRBV4-1
D: NA
J: TRBJ1-1

CDR3: CASSLGDRQPQHF
V: TRBV7-9
D: NA
J: TRBJ1-5

CDR3: CATRSTARRTGELFF
V: TRBV28
D: NA
J: TRBJ2-2

CDR3: CSAASPLDSNQPQHF
V: TRBV20-1
D: NA
J: TRBJ1-5

CDR3: CASSLELAARDTQYF
V: TRBV7-6
D: TRBD2
J: TRBJ2-3

CDR3: CASSLEQTNYGYTF
V: TRBV7-8
D: NA
J: TRBJ1-2

CDR3: CASSLTYGQGPEAFF
V: TRBV11-2
D: TRBD1
J: TRBJ1-1

CDR3: CASSLTPAQDEQYF
V: TRBV5-1
D: NA
J: TRBJ2-7

CDR3: CASSFETSGSYEQYF
V: TRBV6-6
D: TRBD2
J: TRBJ2-7

CDR3: CASSLIHTEAFF
V: TRBV28
D: NA
J: TRBJ1-1